This entry lists 28 T cell receptor beta chains sequenced from one sample in a study of identical twins. MiXCR, applied by TCRdb to the 5' RACE reads, yields one record per CDR3 protein. The repertoire holds a few hundred thousand distinct CDR3 sequences, with around 18% as singletons. The sample was naive T cells sorted from blood. These receptors all come from a man aged 50 or older in good health.

The chain is built from TRBV20-1 and TRBJ2-7; 10 nucleotides agree with TRBD2. The V gene's germline CDR1 is DFQATT and CDR2 SNEGSKA (reference sequence). Trimming took 0 bases from V and 5 from J; bases not matched to a gene: 10. This CDR3 comprises 16 residues. The CDR3 protein is CSARDGSGGAVDEQYF. The CDR3, as DNA: TGCAGTGCTAGAGATGGGAGCGGGGGGGCCGTTGACGAGCAGTACTTC.

This clonotype was observed many times. The chain recombines TRBV10-3 with TRBJ2-5; D gene uncertain. This CDR3 comprises 14 residues. Germline assignment: CDR1 ENHRY and CDR2 SYGVKD. The germline V and J ends were trimmed by 3 bases and 2 bases, with 10 bases remaining between them. CDR3 in DNA: TGTGCCATCAGTGATTTTGCTGATCAAGAGACCCAGTACTTC. Translated: CAISDFADQETQYF.

The chain carries TRBV12-3 or TRBV12-4 and TRBJ2-7; a weak D match, TRBD2 (6 bases). Between the trimmed V and J ends, which lost 7 bases and 4 bases, there was a span of 14 bases. CDR3 length: 13 residues. CDR3 coding DNA: TGTGCCAGCAAACCCTCGGGGGATTACGAGCAGTACTTC. Amino acids: CASKPSGDYEQYF.

This clonotype was seen only a few times. The J gene is TRBJ1-1, the V gene TRBV7-9; D remains ambiguous. The germline V gene encodes CDR1 SEHNR and CDR2 FQNEAQ (reference sequence). With 4 bases removed from V and 0 bases from J, the gap between germline ends came to 9 bases. The CDR3 contains 14 residues. CDR3 sequence: CASSSAGMNTEAFF. The CDR3 DNA reads as TGTGCCAGCAGCTCCGCGGGCATGAACACTGAAGCTTTCTTT.

This clonotype appeared a few times. V is TRBV6-2 or TRBV6-3 and J is TRBJ2-2, with unresolved D. The CDR3 contains 14 residues. V lost 7 bases and J 1 base, leaving 10 bases between the germline ends. In germline, CDR1 is MNHEY, CDR2 SVGEGT. The CDR3 DNA follows: TGTGCCAGCATAGGTGCAGGGAACACCGGGGAGCTGTTTTTT. Residues: CASIGAGNTGELFF.

The rearrangement joins TRBV7-9 to TRBJ1-1; 7 bases fit TRBD1. J lost 4 bases, V lost 5 bases, and 7 bases had no gene match. The germline V gene has CDR1 SEHNR and CDR2 FQNEAQ (reference sequence). The CDR3 spans 14 residues. CDR3 protein: CASSARQGGTEAFF. CDR3 coding DNA: TGTGCCAGCAGCGCCAGACAGGGAGGCACTGAAGCTTTCTTT.

There are many counts of this clonotype. The V gene is TRBV12-3 or TRBV12-4, the J gene TRBJ1-5, with TRBD1 matching 7 bases. With V trimmed by 4 bases and J by 1 base, 10 bases remained unmatched. The CDR3 consists of 17 residues. The CDR3 DNA reads TGTGCCAGCAGTTCCCGTCGGTTGGGACAGAGCAATCAGCCCCAGCATTTT. As protein: CASSSRRLGQSNQPQHF.

This clonotype was detected only a few times. The chain employs TRBV20-1 and TRBJ2-7; maybe TRBD1 (5 bases). V dropped 2 bases and J dropped 1 base, with 15 bases sitting between them. The germline gives CDR1 DFQATT, CDR2 SNEGSKA (reference sequence). This CDR3 is 15 amino acids long. CDR3 in DNA: TGCAGTGCTAGAAACACCAGGGTCCAATCCTACGAGCAGTACTTC. Translated: CSARNTRVQSYEQYF.

This clonotype was found many times. V gene TRBV20-1 combines with J gene TRBJ2-1; D ambiguous. This CDR3 comprises 12 residues. V lost 3 bases to trimming and J lost 3 bases, with 6 bases between them. The V gene's germline CDR1 is DFQATT and CDR2 SNEGSKA (reference sequence). The CDR3 DNA is TGCAGTGCTAGTTCCGGCTACAATGAGCAGTTCTTC. Translated, it gives CSASSGYNEQFF.

There are many counts of this clonotype. This sequence joins TRBV20-1 and TRBJ2-1; TRBD2 matches at 7 bases. The J segment lost 9 bases and the V segment lost 2 bases, leaving 13 bases of the junction unmatched. Germline CDR1 is DFQATT and CDR2 is SNEGSKA (reference sequence). This CDR3 has 15 amino acids. The DNA for the CDR3 is TGCAGTGCTAGAATCGCGGGAGAACCCCGAGCTGAGCAGTTCTTC. It specifies CSARIAGEPRAEQFF.

Comment on this clonotype: It may be a read error: a sequence one base away is much more abundant. Here the CDR3 omits its conserved ending phenylalanine or tryptophan, so a read error is the likely source. The chain employs TRBV12-3 or TRBV12-4 and TRBJ2-3; maybe TRBD2 (6 bases). CDR3 length equals 15 residues. V dropped 6 bases and J dropped 4 bases, with 17 bases sitting between them. The CDR3 DNA is TGTGCCAGCAGCAAAAATCTAGGGACTTCAGATACGCAGTATTCT. This encodes CASSKNLGTSDTQYS.

This clonotype has at least ten counts. The genes are TRBV12-3 or TRBV12-4 and TRBJ2-1; D uncertain. This CDR3 is built from 14 residues. Between the trimmed V and J ends, which lost 8 bases and 0 bases, there was a span of 11 bases. CDR3: CASGSRSSYNEQFF. CDR3 coding DNA: TGTGCCAGCGGTAGCAGAAGCTCCTACAATGAGCAGTTCTTC.

Ten or more counts support this clonotype. The rearrangement links TRBV18 to TRBJ2-7; 8 nucleotides align to TRBD2. Losses at the gene ends were 3 bases for V and 3 bases for J; bases not matched to a gene: 7. Germline values: CDR1 KGHSH, CDR2 LQKENI. The CDR3 totals 15 residues. CDR3: CASSPSSGTDYEQYF. The CDR3 DNA is TGTGCCAGCTCACCTAGTAGCGGGACTGACTACGAGCAGTACTTC.

On this clonotype itself: The CDR3 ends on some other residue instead of the conserved phenylalanine or tryptophan, so this is likely a read error. J is TRBJ2-7 and V is TRBV5-5; D is unresolved. Trimming shortened V by 0 bases and J by 9 bases, and 7 bases separated the two germline ends. This CDR3 region has 11 residues. CDR1 is SGHKS and CDR2 is YYEKEE in the germline V gene (reference sequence). This CDR3 reads CASSLEGGQYL. As DNA, the CDR3 is TGTGCCAGCAGCTTGGAAGGCGGGCAGTACCTC.

The chain uses TRBV10-2 and TRBJ2-7; the D is unclear. Germline assignment: CDR1 WSHSY and CDR2 SAAADI. V shed 0 bases and J shed 2 bases, with 8 bases lying between them. This CDR3 contains 14 residues. The CDR3 here is CASSESSSPYEQYF. In DNA form, the CDR3 reads TGCGCCAGCAGTGAGTCGTCGTCTCCCTACGAGCAGTACTTC.

This clonotype has only a few counts. The genes are TRBV6-5 and TRBJ2-3, with D tentatively TRBD1 or TRBD2 (5 bases each). The germline gives CDR1 MNHEY, CDR2 SVGAGI. The CDR3 has 16 amino acids. V lost 0 bases, J lost 0 bases, and 10 bases lay in between. CDR3 DNA: TGTGCCAGCAGTTACTCCGGGACGCTAAGCACAGATACGCAGTATTTT. As protein: CASSYSGTLSTDTQYF.

This clonotype was observed at least ten times. CDR3 sequence: CASSLGSRPDTQYF. In DNA, the CDR3 is TGTGCCAGCAGCTTAGGTTCTCGCCCAGATACGCAGTATTTT. The V and J genes are TRBV7-3 and TRBJ2-3; D ambiguous. Trimming stripped 2 bases from V and 4 bases from J, with 10 bases between. Germline CDR1 reads SGHTA; CDR2 reads FQGTGA. The CDR3 spans 14 residues.

This rearrangement joins TRBV7-9 to TRBJ1-2, with 8 bases that match TRBD1. The CDR3 runs to 16 residues. The germline gives CDR1 SEHNR, CDR2 FQNEAQ (reference sequence). The junction had 10 bases not matched to a gene; V was cut back by 5 bases and J by 2 bases. The CDR3 sequence is CASSGLRTGTNYGYTF. Written as DNA, the CDR3 is TGTGCCAGCAGCGGTCTCCGGACAGGGACCAACTATGGCTACACCTTC.

The chain recombines TRBV12-3 or TRBV12-4 with TRBJ2-4; possible D gene TRBD2, 6 bases. V dropped 4 bases and J dropped 1 base, with 11 bases sitting between them. The CDR3 length is 15 residues. The DNA for the CDR3 is TGTGCCAGCAGTTCCGGGGCGGGGGCCAAAAACATTCAGTACTTC. This codes for CASSSGAGAKNIQYF.

CDR3 residues: CASSVTGVTGSGEQYF. The CDR3 bases are TGTGCCAGCAGCGTTACGGGGGTGACAGGGTCTGGCGAGCAGTACTTC. The V gene is TRBV9, the J gene TRBJ2-7; a weak D match, TRBD1 (7 bases). The germline V gene has CDR1 SGDLS and CDR2 YYNGEE. Trimming cost V 2 bases and J 6 bases, with 21 bases left between them. This CDR3 region has 16 residues. Looking up the rest from reference TRBV9 and TRBJ2-7 gives the full variable domain: DSGVTQTPKHLITATGQRVTLRCSPRSGDLSVYWYQQSLDQGLQFLIQYYNGEERAKGNILERFSAQQFPDLHSELNLSSLELGDSALYFCASSVTGVTGSGEQYFGPGTRLTVT.

V is TRBV6-1 and J is TRBJ1-2, with 8 nucleotides matching TRBD1. CDR3 length equals 14 residues. V shed 6 bases, J shed 5 bases, and the junction held 8 bases outside the gene matches. Germline assignment: CDR1 MNHNS and CDR2 SASEGT. CDR3 residues: CASRIGQGGYGYTF. The DNA of the CDR3 is TGTGCCAGCAGGATCGGACAGGGCGGGTATGGCTACACCTTC.

This clonotype was seen repeatedly, ten times or more. Here the CDR3 reads CASSLTSGKPSEQFF. CDR3 DNA: TGTGCCAGCAGCTTGACTAGCGGGAAACCCTCTGAGCAGTTCTTC. This chain uses TRBV7-2 with TRBJ2-1; 11 bases are a match to TRBD2. The CDR3 is made up of 15 amino acids. The germline V gene has CDR1 SGHTA and CDR2 FQGNSA. The V and J ends lost 3 bases and 9 bases, in that order; junction bases with no gene match: 7.

The CDR3 coding sequence is TGTGCCAGCAGTCGAAGGCTCAGGCAAGGGGGTTACGAGCAGTACTTC. It codes for CASSRRLRQGGYEQYF. The V and J genes are TRBV27 and TRBJ2-7; D might be TRBD1 (6 bases). Germline CDR1 is MNHEY and CDR2 is SMNVEV (reference sequence). Trimming took off 5 bases at V and 4 bases at J, with 21 bases between the two ends. The CDR3 length is 16 residues.

This clonotype was counted between two and nine times. V gene TRBV29-1 combines with J gene TRBJ2-5; 9 bases line up with TRBD2. V trimming: 3 bases; J trimming: 5 bases; junction bases outside the gene matches: 4. Per the germline V gene, CDR1 is SQVTM and CDR2 is ANQGSEA. The CDR3 sequence is 13 residues long. This CDR3 is CSVDAGGFETQYF. CDR3 in DNA: TGCAGCGTTGATGCGGGAGGGTTCGAGACCCAGTACTTC.

This chain joins TRBV12-3 or TRBV12-4 and TRBJ2-5; D is perhaps TRBD1 or TRBD2 (5 bases each). The CDR3 has 14 amino acids. V dropped 5 bases and J dropped 5 bases, with 15 bases sitting between them. CDR3 DNA: TGTGCCAGCAGTACCGGGACGGAGAGGGAGACCCAGTACTTC. It encodes CASSTGTERETQYF.

The chain joins TRBV20-1 to TRBJ1-4; D not resolved. Trimming shortened V by 3 bases and J by 0 bases, and 5 bases separated the two germline ends. Germline loops: CDR1 DFQATT, CDR2 SNEGSKA (reference sequence). The CDR3 consists of 13 residues. DNA of the CDR3: TGCAGTGCTAGCGACGCAACTAATGAAAAACTGTTTTTT. Translated: CSASDATNEKLFF.

The chain employs TRBV5-1 and TRBJ1-5, with 8 bases aligning to TRBD1. This CDR3 comprises 15 residues. After removal of 5 bases from V and 1 base from J, the junction contained 5 bases not matched to a gene. Germline CDR1 SGHRS, CDR2 YFSETQ. In DNA form, the CDR3 reads TGCGCCAGCAGGGGGACAGGAACGAGCAATCAGCCCCAGCATTTT. It encodes CASRGTGTSNQPQHF.

The CDR3 coding sequence is TGCAGCGTTCTAGACCTCCCGGGACAGGGGAACCAGCCCCAGCATTTT. Its protein product is CSVLDLPGQGNQPQHF. The rearrangement uses TRBV29-1 and TRBJ1-5; 10 bases match TRBD1. The trim removed 5 bases at V and 7 bases at J, leaving 14 bases unmatched. This CDR3 is built from 16 residues. Per the germline V gene, CDR1 is SQVTM and CDR2 is ANQGSEA.